Listed here is a single T cell receptor beta chain. Its cognate antigen is unknown. The entry originates in a study of T cell responses to AZD1222 COVID-19 vaccine. General study points: Close to half of all spike-specific TCRs reportedly target regions of the variants that are unmutated.

Germline CDR1 and CDR2: MNHEY and SMNVEV (reference sequence). The CDR3 has 14 residues. V was shortened by 5 bases and J by 0 bases, with 7 bases between the two germline ends. Only in-frame clones appear in the TCRdb table, and some are missing; sequencing was by immunoSEQ multiplex PCR. The repertoire holds 150,000 or so clones, with about nine tenths as singletons. The clonotype originates from an adult who received the AZD1222 COVID-19 vaccine. The chain couples TRBV27 to TRBJ2-2; D is uncertain. The sample in question was peripheral blood, obtained 28 days after the second AZD1222 dose. The DNA for the CDR3 is TGTGCCAGCAGTATTACTTCGAACACCGGGGAGCTGTTTTTT. Protein product: CASSITSNTGELFF.